This T cell receptor (beta chain) comes out of a study of shared clonotypes between healthy human individuals. Those who donated were healthy HIV-negative adults, with no recent acute infections or vaccinations reported. The investigators split CD4+ cells into a CD45RA+ naive subset and a CD45RA-negative memory subset. Profiling relied on immunoSEQ multiplex PCR, and the TCRdb table lists in-frame clones only, not all of them. Of roughly 1.4 million clones in the sample, approximately 98.5% are singletons; the top ten hold around 0.38%. The receptor's source is a man aged 25 to 45 in good health. The material sequenced was naive CD4+ T cells sorted from blood. Subset defined: CD45RA+ positively selected.

The CDR3 spells CASSYAYEQFF. The CDR3 DNA follows: TGTGCCAGCAGCTATGCATATGAGCAGTTCTTC. The chain uses TRBV11-2 and TRBJ2-1; D remains ambiguous. This CDR3 is built from 11 residues. Trimming shortened V by 4 bases and J by 8 bases, and 6 bases separated the two germline ends. CDR1 and CDR2 (germline): SGHAT, FQNNGV.